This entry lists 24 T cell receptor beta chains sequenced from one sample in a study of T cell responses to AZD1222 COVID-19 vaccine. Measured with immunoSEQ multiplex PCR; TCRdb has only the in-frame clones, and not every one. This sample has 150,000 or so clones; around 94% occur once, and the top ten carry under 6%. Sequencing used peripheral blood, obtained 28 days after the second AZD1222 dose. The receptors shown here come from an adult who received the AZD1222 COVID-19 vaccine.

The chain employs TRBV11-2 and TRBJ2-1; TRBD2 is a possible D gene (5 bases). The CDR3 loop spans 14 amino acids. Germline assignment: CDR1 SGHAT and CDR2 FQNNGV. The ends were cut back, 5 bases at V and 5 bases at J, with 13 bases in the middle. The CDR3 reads CASSQEPGNNEQFF. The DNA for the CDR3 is TGTGCCAGCAGCCAGGAGCCCGGGAACAATGAGCAGTTCTTC.

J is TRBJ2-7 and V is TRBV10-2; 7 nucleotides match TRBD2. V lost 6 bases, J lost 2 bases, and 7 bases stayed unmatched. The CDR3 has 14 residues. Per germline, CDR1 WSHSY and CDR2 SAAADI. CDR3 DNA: TGCGCCAGCAGGGAGGGAGGGAGGACCTACGAGCAGTACTTC. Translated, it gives CASREGGRTYEQYF.

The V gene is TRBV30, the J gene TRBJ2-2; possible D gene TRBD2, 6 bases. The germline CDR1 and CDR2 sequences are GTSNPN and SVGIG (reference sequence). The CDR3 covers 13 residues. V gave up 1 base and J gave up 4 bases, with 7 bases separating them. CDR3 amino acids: CAWSEAGTGELFF. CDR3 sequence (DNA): TGTGCCTGGAGTGAAGCGGGCACCGGGGAGCTGTTTTTT.

The CDR3 loop is CASSLSPLDGYTF. CDR3 nucleotide sequence: TGTGCCAGCAGTTTATCCCCGCTCGATGGCTACACCTTC. The chain recombines TRBV28 with TRBJ1-2, with unresolved D. V lost 1 base, J lost 6 bases, and 9 bases lay in between. The CDR3 has 13 residues. The germline gives CDR1 MDHEN, CDR2 SYDVKM.

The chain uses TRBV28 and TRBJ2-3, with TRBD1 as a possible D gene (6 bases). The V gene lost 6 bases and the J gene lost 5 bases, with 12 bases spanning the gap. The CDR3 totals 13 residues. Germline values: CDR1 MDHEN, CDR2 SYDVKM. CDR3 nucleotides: TGTGCCAGCAGCCGCAAAGGGGGAGATACGCAGTATTTT. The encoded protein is CASSRKGGDTQYF.

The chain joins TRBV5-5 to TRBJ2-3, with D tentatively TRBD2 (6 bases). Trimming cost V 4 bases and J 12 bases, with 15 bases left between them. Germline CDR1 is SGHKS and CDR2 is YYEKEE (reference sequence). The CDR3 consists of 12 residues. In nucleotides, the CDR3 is TGTGCCAGCAGCATTGGGACTTCATCACAGTATTTT. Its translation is CASSIGTSSQYF.

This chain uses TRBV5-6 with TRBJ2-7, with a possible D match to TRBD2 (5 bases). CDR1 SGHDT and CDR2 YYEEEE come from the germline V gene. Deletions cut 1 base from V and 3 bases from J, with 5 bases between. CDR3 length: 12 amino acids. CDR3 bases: TGTGCCAGCAGCTTGCGGGACTACGAGCAGTACTTC. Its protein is CASSLRDYEQYF.

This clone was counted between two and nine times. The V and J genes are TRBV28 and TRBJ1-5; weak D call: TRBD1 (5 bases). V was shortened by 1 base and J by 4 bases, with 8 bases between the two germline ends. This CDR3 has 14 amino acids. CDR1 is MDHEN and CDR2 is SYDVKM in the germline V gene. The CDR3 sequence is CASSLSGMNQPQHF. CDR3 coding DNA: TGTGCCAGCAGTTTATCAGGGATGAATCAGCCCCAGCATTTT.

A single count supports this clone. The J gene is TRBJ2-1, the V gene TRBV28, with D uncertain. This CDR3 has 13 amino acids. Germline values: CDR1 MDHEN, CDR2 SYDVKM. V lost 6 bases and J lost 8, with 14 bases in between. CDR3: CASSLGPLDEQFF. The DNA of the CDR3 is TGTGCCAGCAGCCTCGGCCCCCTCGATGAGCAGTTCTTC.

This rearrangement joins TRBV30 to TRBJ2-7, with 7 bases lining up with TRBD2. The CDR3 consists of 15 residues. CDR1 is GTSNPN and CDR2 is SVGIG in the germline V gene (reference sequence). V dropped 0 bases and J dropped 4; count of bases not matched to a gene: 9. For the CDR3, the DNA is TGTGCCTGGAGTGTTGGCGGGAGTGGGGGGTACGAGCAGTACTTC. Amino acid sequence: CAWSVGGSGGYEQYF.

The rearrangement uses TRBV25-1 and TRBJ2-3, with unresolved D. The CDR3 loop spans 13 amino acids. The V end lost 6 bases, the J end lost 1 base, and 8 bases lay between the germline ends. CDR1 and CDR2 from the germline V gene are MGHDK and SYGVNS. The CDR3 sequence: CASRTGGTDTQYF. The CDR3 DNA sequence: TGTGCCAGCAGGACCGGAGGCACAGATACGCAGTATTTT.

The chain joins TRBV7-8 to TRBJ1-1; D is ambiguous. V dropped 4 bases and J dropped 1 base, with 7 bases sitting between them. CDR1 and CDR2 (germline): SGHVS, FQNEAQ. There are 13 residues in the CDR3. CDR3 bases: TGTGCCAGCAGCTACCACAAGAACACTGAAGCTTTCTTT. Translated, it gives CASSYHKNTEAFF.

This chain's CDR3 is CASRLSHEQFF. The DNA for the CDR3 is TGCGCCAGCAGATTATCCCATGAGCAGTTCTTC. The chain recombines TRBV5-1 with TRBJ2-1; D is uncertain. V dropped 5 bases and J dropped 8 bases, with 8 bases sitting between them. Germline V gene lookup returns CDR1 SGHRS and CDR2 YFSETQ. CDR3 length: 11 residues.

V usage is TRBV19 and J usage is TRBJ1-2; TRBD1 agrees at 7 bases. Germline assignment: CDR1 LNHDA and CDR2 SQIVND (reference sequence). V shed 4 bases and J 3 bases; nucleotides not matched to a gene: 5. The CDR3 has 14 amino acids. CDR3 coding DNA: TGTGCCAGTAGTACAAACAGGGGAGACTATGGCTACACCTTC. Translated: CASSTNRGDYGYTF.

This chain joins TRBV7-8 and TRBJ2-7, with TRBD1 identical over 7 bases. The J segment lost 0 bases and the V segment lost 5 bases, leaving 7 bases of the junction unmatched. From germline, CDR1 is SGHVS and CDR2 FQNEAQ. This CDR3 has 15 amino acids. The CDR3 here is CASSPGGRSSYEQYF. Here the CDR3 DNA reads TGTGCCAGCAGCCCAGGGGGACGGAGCTCCTACGAGCAGTACTTC.

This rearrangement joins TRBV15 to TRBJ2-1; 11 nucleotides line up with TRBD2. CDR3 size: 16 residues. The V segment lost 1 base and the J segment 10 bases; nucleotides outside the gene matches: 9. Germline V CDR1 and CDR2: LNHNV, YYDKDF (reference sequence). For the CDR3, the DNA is TGTGCCACCAGCAGAGTTACTAGCGGGAGTGGCAGAGAGCAGTTCTTC. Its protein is CATSRVTSGSGREQFF.

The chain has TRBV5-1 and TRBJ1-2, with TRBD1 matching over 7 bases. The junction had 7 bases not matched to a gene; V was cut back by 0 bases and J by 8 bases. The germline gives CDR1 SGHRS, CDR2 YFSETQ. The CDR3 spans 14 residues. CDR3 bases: TGCGCCAGCAGCTTGGAGACAGGGAGGGAAGGCTACACCTTC. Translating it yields CASSLETGREGYTF. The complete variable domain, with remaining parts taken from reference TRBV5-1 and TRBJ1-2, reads KAGVTQTPRYLIKTRGQQVTLSCSPISGHRSVSWYQQTPGQGLQFLFEYFSETQRNKGNFPGRFSGRQFSNSRSEMNVSTLELGDSALYLCASSLETGREGYTFGSGTRLTVV.

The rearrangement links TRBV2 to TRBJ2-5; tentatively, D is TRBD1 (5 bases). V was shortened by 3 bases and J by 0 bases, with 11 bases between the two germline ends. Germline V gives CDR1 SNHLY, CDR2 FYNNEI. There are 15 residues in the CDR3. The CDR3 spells CASSEQGENQETQYF. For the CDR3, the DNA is TGTGCCAGCAGTGAGCAGGGTGAGAACCAAGAGACCCAGTACTTC. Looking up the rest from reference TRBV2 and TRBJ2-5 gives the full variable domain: EPEVTQTPSHQVTQMGQEVILRCVPISNHLYFYWYRQILGQKVEFLVSFYNNEISEKSEIFDDQFSVERPDGSNFTLKIRSTKLEDSAMYFCASSEQGENQETQYFGPGTRLLVL.

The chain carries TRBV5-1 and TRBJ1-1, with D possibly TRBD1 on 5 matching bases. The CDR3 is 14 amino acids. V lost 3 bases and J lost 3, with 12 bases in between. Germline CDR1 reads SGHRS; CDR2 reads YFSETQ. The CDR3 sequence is CASSSRGDYTEAFF. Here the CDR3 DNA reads TGCGCCAGCAGCTCCAGAGGGGACTACACTGAAGCTTTCTTT.

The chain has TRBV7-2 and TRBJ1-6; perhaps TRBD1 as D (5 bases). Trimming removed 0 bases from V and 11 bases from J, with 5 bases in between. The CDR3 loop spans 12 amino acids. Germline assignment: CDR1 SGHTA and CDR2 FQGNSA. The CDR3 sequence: CASSLARAPLHF. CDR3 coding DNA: TGTGCCAGCAGCTTAGCCAGGGCACCCCTCCACTTT.

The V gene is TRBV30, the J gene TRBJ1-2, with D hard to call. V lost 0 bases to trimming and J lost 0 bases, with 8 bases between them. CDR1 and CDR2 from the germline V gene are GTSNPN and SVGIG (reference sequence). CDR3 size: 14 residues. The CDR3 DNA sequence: TGTGCCTGGAGTGTAGGTGGGGCTAACTATGGCTACACCTTC. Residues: CAWSVGGANYGYTF.

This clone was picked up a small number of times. This CDR3 is CASSYLRVDSYGYTF. The CDR3 coding sequence is TGTGCCAGCAGTTACCTAAGGGTGGACAGCTATGGCTACACCTTC. The chain combines TRBV6-2 or TRBV6-3 with TRBJ1-2; D may be TRBD1 (6 bases). Trimming pared 2 bases from V and 4 bases from J, leaving 14 bases between. Germline V gene lookup returns CDR1 MNHEY and CDR2 SVGEGT. The CDR3 covers 15 residues.

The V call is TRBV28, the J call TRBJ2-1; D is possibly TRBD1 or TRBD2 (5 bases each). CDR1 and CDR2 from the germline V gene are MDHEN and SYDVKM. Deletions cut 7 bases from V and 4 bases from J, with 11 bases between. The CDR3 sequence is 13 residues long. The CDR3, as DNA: TGTGCCAGCAACGGGACCCCGTACAATGAGCAGTTCTTC. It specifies CASNGTPYNEQFF.

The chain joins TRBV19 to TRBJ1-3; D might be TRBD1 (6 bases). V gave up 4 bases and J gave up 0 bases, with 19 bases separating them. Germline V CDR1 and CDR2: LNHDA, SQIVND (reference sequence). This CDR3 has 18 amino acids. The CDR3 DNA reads TGTGCCAGTAGTAGCCGACAGGACCCGTTATACTCTGGAAACACCATATATTTT. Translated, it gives CASSSRQDPLYSGNTIYF.